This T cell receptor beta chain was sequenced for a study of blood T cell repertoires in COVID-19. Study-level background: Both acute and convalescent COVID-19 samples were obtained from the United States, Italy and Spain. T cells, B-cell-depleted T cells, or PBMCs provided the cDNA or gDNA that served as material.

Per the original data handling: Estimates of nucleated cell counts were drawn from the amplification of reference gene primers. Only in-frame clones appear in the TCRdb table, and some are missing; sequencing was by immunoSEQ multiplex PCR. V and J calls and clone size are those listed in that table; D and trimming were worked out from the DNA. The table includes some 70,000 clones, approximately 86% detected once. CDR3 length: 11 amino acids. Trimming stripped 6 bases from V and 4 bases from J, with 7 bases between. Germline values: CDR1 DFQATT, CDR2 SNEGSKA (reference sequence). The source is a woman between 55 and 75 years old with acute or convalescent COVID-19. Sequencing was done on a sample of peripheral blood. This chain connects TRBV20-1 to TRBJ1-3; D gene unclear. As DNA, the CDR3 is TGCAGTGCCTCTATCGGAAACACCATATATTTT. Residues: CSASIGNTIYF.